Listed below are T cell receptor beta chains from one sample, sequenced in a study of CXCR3-negative and CXCR3-positive naive CD8 T cells. TCRdb reanalyzed the 5' RACE reads and collapses them to one entry per CDR3 protein, without DNA. This sample's table reports over 100,000 distinct CDR3 sequences. The sequencing input was naive CXCR3- CD8+ T cells from blood. The receptors were sampled from a human donor in good health. Some clones in this sample may be carry-over from other donors' samples. The CDR3 runs from the conserved cysteine through the conserved F or W. Each record gives: J gene, V gene, CDR3 protein.

j_gene: TRBJ2-7
v_gene: TRBV28
CDR3aa: CASSALKASEQYF

j_gene: TRBJ2-7
v_gene: TRBV28
CDR3aa: CASSALFGGTGTHEQYF

j_gene: TRBJ1-3
v_gene: TRBV12-3/TRBV12-4
CDR3aa: CASSFQQTGNTIYF

j_gene: TRBJ2-7
v_gene: TRBV7-9
CDR3aa: CASSPEVDYEQYF

j_gene: TRBJ2-5
v_gene: TRBV7-9
CDR3aa: CASSLGAGLAKETQYF

j_gene: TRBJ1-1
v_gene: TRBV29-1
CDR3aa: CSFWTGLNTEAFF

j_gene: TRBJ2-7
v_gene: TRBV24-1
CDR3aa: CATAGGGSYEQYF

j_gene: TRBJ1-2
v_gene: TRBV15
CDR3aa: CATSRSSGRSKNGYTF

j_gene: TRBJ2-7
v_gene: TRBV28
CDR3aa: CASSLLGPYEQYF

j_gene: TRBJ2-1
v_gene: TRBV7-9
CDR3aa: CASSTGKAGGPYNEQFF

j_gene: TRBJ1-5
v_gene: TRBV7-8
CDR3aa: CASSLVDSSNQPQHF

j_gene: TRBJ2-7
v_gene: TRBV5-6
CDR3aa: CASQGGPYEQYF

j_gene: TRBJ1-5
v_gene: TRBV20-1
CDR3aa: CSAEDRDLGQPQHF

j_gene: TRBJ2-2
v_gene: TRBV29-1
CDR3aa: CSVSDGKNTGELFF

j_gene: TRBJ2-2
v_gene: TRBV15
CDR3aa: CATSPRRSGNTGELFF

j_gene: TRBJ2-5
v_gene: TRBV7-9
CDR3aa: CASSSLAGANQETQYF

j_gene: TRBJ1-1
v_gene: TRBV27
CDR3aa: CASSLFPLGALNTEAFF

j_gene: TRBJ1-2
v_gene: TRBV29-1
CDR3aa: CSKGQSNYGYTF

j_gene: TRBJ2-3
v_gene: TRBV2
CDR3aa: CAVRDRLRDTQYF

j_gene: TRBJ2-7
v_gene: TRBV7-9
CDR3aa: CASSPRGTGGIEQYF

j_gene: TRBJ2-7
v_gene: TRBV7-2
CDR3aa: CASSLFPGSIYEQYF